This TCR beta chain derives from a study of T cells in Graves' hyperthyroidism and ophthalmopathy. General study points: Among clonotypes expanded in thyroid above 0.001, most were also found in blood.

Based on clinical symptoms, serum thyroxine and TRAb, thyroid ultrasound and orbital computed tomography, diagnoses were reached. Amplified TCR beta CDR3 regions derived from RNA transcripts. A set of HTBI primers served as the primers for a first-round RT-PCR of the TCR CDR3. One entry per CDR3 protein, called by TCRdb with MiXCR from the multiplex PCR reads. The sample carries a few hundred thousand distinct CDR3 sequences, roughly 13% recorded once. There are many counts of this clonotype. Its antigen remains unknown. This CDR3 is built from 16 residues. V shed 0 bases, J shed 6 bases, and the junction held 8 bases outside the gene matches. CDR1 is KGHSH, CDR2 LQKENI, per germline.

The chain uses TRBV18 and TRBJ2-1, with 7 bases lining up with TRBD2. The sequenced material came from blood. The receptor's source is a woman under 30 with Graves' hyperthyroidism. The CDR3 nucleotides are TGTGCCAGCTCACCACCGAATTTTGCGGGAGTCAATGAGCAGTTCTTC. This gives the protein CASSPPNFAGVNEQFF. The variable domain in full, with the rest retrieved from reference TRBV18 and TRBJ2-1, is NAGVMQNPRHLVRRRGQEARLRCSPMKGHSHVYWYRQLPEEGLKFMVYLQKENIIDESGMPKERFSAEFPKEGPSILRIQQVVRGDSAAYFCASSPPNFAGVNEQFFGPGTRLTVL.